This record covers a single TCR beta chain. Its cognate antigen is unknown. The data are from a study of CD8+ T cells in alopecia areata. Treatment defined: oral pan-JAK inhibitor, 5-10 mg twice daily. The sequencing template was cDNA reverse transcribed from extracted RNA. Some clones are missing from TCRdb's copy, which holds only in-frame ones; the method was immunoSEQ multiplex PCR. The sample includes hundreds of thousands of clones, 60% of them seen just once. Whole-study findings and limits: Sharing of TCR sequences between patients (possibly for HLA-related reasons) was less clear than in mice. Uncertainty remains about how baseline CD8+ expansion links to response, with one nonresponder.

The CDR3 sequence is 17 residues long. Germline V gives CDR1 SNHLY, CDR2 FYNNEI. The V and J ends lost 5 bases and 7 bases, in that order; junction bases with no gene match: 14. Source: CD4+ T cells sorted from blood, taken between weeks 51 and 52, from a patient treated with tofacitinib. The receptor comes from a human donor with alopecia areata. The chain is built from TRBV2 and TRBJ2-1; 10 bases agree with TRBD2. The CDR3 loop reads CASSPLLLAGTRNEQFF. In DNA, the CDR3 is TGTGCCAGCAGTCCCCTATTACTAGCGGGGACCCGGAATGAGCAGTTCTTC. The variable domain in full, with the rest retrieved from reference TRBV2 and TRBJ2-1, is EPEVTQTPSHQVTQMGQEVILRCVPISNHLYFYWYRQILGQKVEFLVSFYNNEISEKSEIFDDQFSVERPDGSNFTLKIRSTKLEDSAMYFCASSPLLLAGTRNEQFFGPGTRLTVL.